Listed below are T cell receptor beta chains from one sample, sequenced in a study of cytomegalovirus exposure and HLA in healthy donors. Only in-frame clones appear in the TCRdb table, and some are missing; sequencing was by immunoSEQ multiplex PCR. This table holds about 200,000 clones, over 65% found once. The source material was PBMCs. These receptor sequences come from a woman in her 30s in good health and CMV-seronegative. Each CDR3 is given with its conserved first and last residue. Each record gives: V gene, D gene, J gene, clone size, CDR3 DNA, CDR3 protein. A D gene is named only where the DNA matches it firmly. Clone size, where shown, is once, few, many, or a class for clones that have expanded.

>TRBV5-1|NA|TRBJ2-1|NA
TGCGCCAGCAGCATACGGGGACTTCCCCCCTACAATGAGCAGTTCTTC
CASSIRGLPPYNEQFF
>TRBV7-3|NA|TRBJ2-7|NA
TGTGCCAGCAGTCCCAATGGCGGGGTCTCCTACGAGCAGTACTTC
CASSPNGGVSYEQYF
>TRBV21-1|NA|TRBJ1-1|NA
TGTGCCAGCAGCACCCCCAGGGGGTTCAAAACTGAAGCTTTCTTT
CASSTPRGFKTEAFF
>TRBV11-2|NA|TRBJ2-7|once
TGTGCCAGCAGCTTAGACCGGACAGTAGCCTACGAGCAGTACTTC
CASSLDRTVAYEQYF
>TRBV12-5|NA|TRBJ1-6|NA
TGTGCTAGTGGTTTGGTCGGCAGGGGATGGGATAATTCACCCCTCCACTTT
CASGLVGRGWDNSPLHF
>TRBV5-5|TRBD2|TRBJ2-1|few
TGTGCCAGCAGAACTCGACTAGCGGCCTACAATGAGCAGTTCTTC
CASRTRLAAYNEQFF
>TRBV25-1|TRBD1|TRBJ2-7|few
TGTGCCAGCAGCCGGGACAGGGGCCCCTACGAGCAGTACTTC
CASSRDRGPYEQYF
>TRBV5-1|NA|TRBJ2-5|NA
TGCGCCAGCAGCTTGACCCGGGGAGGTCTGGAGACCCAGTACTTC
CASSLTRGGLETQYF
>TRBV7-3|TRBD2|TRBJ2-5|NA
TGTGCCAGCAGCTTAGTAGGGATGGGCGGGGGGGCGGAGACCCAGTACTTC
CASSLVGMGGGAETQYF
>TRBV2|NA|TRBJ2-7|NA
TGTGCCAGCAGTGAAGAGGGAGACTCCTACGAGCAGTACTTC
CASSEEGDSYEQYF
>TRBV7-2|TRBD1|TRBJ2-1|NA
TGTGCCAGCAGGTTTAGGACAGGGGGCGCGGGTGAGCAGTTCTTC
CASRFRTGGAGEQFF
>TRBV18|NA|TRBJ1-2|few
TGTGCCAGCTCACCTCAAGGGGGGGCTAACTATGGCTACACCTTC
CASSPQGGANYGYTF
>TRBV11-2|NA|TRBJ1-5|few
TGTGCCAGCAGCTTAGGGTCCGGTCAGCCCCAGCATTTT
CASSLGSGQPQHF
>TRBV6-6|TRBD1|TRBJ1-2|few
TGTGCCAGCAGTTATGACCGGGACAGGGTTGGCTACACCTTC
CASSYDRDRVGYTF
>TRBV4-2|NA|TRBJ2-7|few
TGTGCCAGCAGCCAAGAGACGGGAGCGTACGAGCAGTACTTC
CASSQETGAYEQYF
>TRBV5-1|NA|TRBJ2-1|NA
TGCGCCAGCAGCTTGGAACAGATTTACAATGAGCAGTTCTTC
CASSLEQIYNEQFF
>TRBV7-3|TRBD1|TRBJ1-2|few
TGTGCCAGCAGCTCATTAACCGGGACAGGGTTTTTGAATGGCTACACCTTC
CASSSLTGTGFLNGYTF
>TRBV7-9|NA|TRBJ2-7|NA
TGTGCCAGCAGCTGGACAGCTAAACCCTACGAGCAGTACTTC
CASSWTAKPYEQYF
>TRBV6-5|TRBD1|TRBJ2-7|NA
TGTGCCAGCAGGCGGACAGGGGGAACCTACGAGCAGTACTTC
CASRRTGGTYEQYF
>TRBV7-2|NA|TRBJ1-2|NA
TGTGCCAGCAGCCCCGCACGGACACTAACCAACTATGGCTACACCTTC
CASSPARTLTNYGYTF
>TRBV6-1|TRBD2|TRBJ2-3|NA
TGTGCCAGCACCACGAGGGGAGGGATCACAGATACGCAGTATTTT
CASTTRGGITDTQYF
>TRBV5-6|NA|TRBJ2-1|once
TGTGCCAGCACCTTGGGCGGGATCTCCTACAATGAGCAGTTCTTC
CASTLGGISYNEQFF
>TRBV9|NA|TRBJ1-1|NA
TGTGCCAGCAGCTTCGGGTGGCAGGGAGGCACTGAAGCTTTCTTT
CASSFGWQGGTEAFF
>TRBV28|NA|TRBJ1-2|few
TGTGCCAGCAGCCCCGGGGGAGGGATCTATGGCTACACCTTC
CASSPGGGIYGYTF
>TRBV27|NA|TRBJ1-3|NA
TGTGCCAGCAGTTTCAACACCTCCTCTGGAAACACCATATATTTT
CASSFNTSSGNTIYF
>TRBV7-9|TRBD2|TRBJ2-7|NA
TGTGCCAGCAGCCCGTCCGGGACTAGCGGGAGAGAGCAGTACTTC
CASSPSGTSGREQYF
>TRBV4-1|NA|TRBJ1-5|NA
TGCGCCAGCAGCCAAGATTCAGGGGCGTTTCAGCCCCAGCATTTT
CASSQDSGAFQPQHF
>TRBV10-2|NA|TRBJ1-3|few
TGCGCCAGCAGCCAGGCTAACTCTGGAAACACCATATATTTT
CASSQANSGNTIYF
>TRBV7-6|TRBD2|TRBJ2-1|NA
TGTGCCAGCAGCTTAGGGCGGGAGGGTCGAGGGGAGCAGTTCTTC
CASSLGREGRGEQFF
>TRBV7-9|TRBD1|TRBJ2-1|few
TGTGCCAGCAGCTTAGGGCAGGGGGCTCTCGATGAGCAGTTCTTC
CASSLGQGALDEQFF
>TRBV6-1|NA|TRBJ1-2|few
TGTGCCAGCACAAGATCGAGGGTTGGCTACACCTTC
CASTRSRVGYTF
>TRBV29-1|TRBD1|TRBJ1-1|NA
TGCAGCGTTGTGGGGGTCGACAGGGTGACATCTGAAGCTTTCTTT
CSVVGVDRVTSEAFF
>TRBV11-3|TRBD1|TRBJ2-3|NA
TGTGCCAGCAGCTTAGGTTTCACAGGGGGAGCAGATACGCAGTATTTT
CASSLGFTGGADTQYF
>TRBV27|NA|TRBJ2-7|NA
TGTGCCAGCAGTTCAGGGACTTTGATCTACGAGCAGTACTTC
CASSSGTLIYEQYF
>TRBV7-3|TRBD2|TRBJ2-2|NA
TGTGCCAGCAGCTTAACGGGGGGACTAGCCACCGGGGAGCTGTTTTTT
CASSLTGGLATGELFF
>TRBV6-5|NA|TRBJ1-1|NA
TGTGCCAGCAGTTACTCGATTGCGATGGGCACCGAAGCTTTCTTT
CASSYSIAMGTEAFF
>TRBV27|NA|TRBJ2-7|few
TGTGCCAGCAGTTCTAACCAAGGAGGCTACGAGCAGTACTTC
CASSSNQGGYEQYF
>TRBV20-1|NA|TRBJ2-1|once
TGCAGCCTACAAGGGGGCAATGAGCAGTTCTTC
CSLQGGNEQFF
>TRBV6-5|NA|TRBJ1-2|NA
TGTGCCAGCAGTTACTCGGCCAGGGGAAACTATGGCTACACCTTC
CASSYSARGNYGYTF
>TRBV5-8|TRBD1|TRBJ2-7|NA
TGTGCCAGCAGCTACAGGGGCTACGAGCAGTACTTC
CASSYRGYEQYF
>TRBV7-9|TRBD2|TRBJ2-3|once
TGTGCCAGCAGCTTTACTAGCGGAACTACGCAGTATTTT
CASSFTSGTTQYF
>TRBV11-3|TRBD1|TRBJ2-7|NA
TGTGCCAGCAGCTCCCAGACAGGGGGAATACAGTACTTC
CASSSQTGGIQYF
>TRBV27|TRBD2|TRBJ2-1|NA
TGTGCCAGCAGTTTATCGCTCGCTAGCGGGAGTAATGAGCAGTTCTTC
CASSLSLASGSNEQFF
>TRBV5-8|TRBD2|TRBJ2-2|once
TGTGCCAGCAAACTGGAAAAACTAGCGGGAGTGACCGGGGAGCTGTTTTTT
CASKLEKLAGVTGELFF
>TRBV5-6|NA|TRBJ2-5|NA
TGTGCCAGCAGCTTGGTCCAGATCCAAGAGACCCAGTACTTC
CASSLVQIQETQYF
>TRBV27|NA|TRBJ1-4|NA
TGTGCCAGCAGTTTAATAGGGGAGGGTGAAAAACTGTTTTTT
CASSLIGEGEKLFF
>TRBV27|TRBD1|TRBJ1-2|few
TGTGCCAGCAAACAAACAGGGGACAACTATGGCTACACCTTC
CASKQTGDNYGYTF
>TRBV7-9|NA|TRBJ1-1|NA
TGTGCCAGCAACAACGACAAAACACAGAACACTGAAGCTTTCTTT
CASNNDKTQNTEAFF
>TRBV30|NA|TRBJ2-1|NA
TGTGCCTGGAAGCCCGGGTATGAGCAGTTCTTC
CAWKPGYEQFF
>TRBV2|TRBD1|TRBJ2-7|NA
TGTGCCAGCATTGTGGACAGGGCCTTGCTCCACTTC
CASIVDRALLHF
>TRBV5-1|NA|TRBJ1-1|NA
TGCGCCAGCAGCACCGGGGACTTGGTGATTGGGCTGTCAGAAGCTTTCTTT
CASSTGDLVIGLSEAFF
>TRBV5-5|NA|TRBJ1-2|NA
TGTGCCAGCAGCTTGGCCAACCCGTTAGCTAACTATGGCTACACCTTC
CASSLANPLANYGYTF
>TRBV4-2|NA|TRBJ2-7|NA
TGTGCCAGCAGCCAACCTCTACGTGGTTCCTACGAGCAGTACTTC
CASSQPLRGSYEQYF
>TRBV7-2|TRBD2|TRBJ2-7|NA
TGTGCCAGCAGCCTAGGGGCGGGAGGACCCTACGAGCGGCAGTACTTC
CASSLGAGGPYERQYF
>TRBV5-6|NA|TRBJ1-2|NA
TGTGCCAGCAGCTTTTACCCGGGATCCAACTATGGCTACACCTTC
CASSFYPGSNYGYTF
>TRBV19|NA|TRBJ2-7|NA
TGTGCCAGTGCCCCGGGAGCAAACTACGAGCAGTACTTC
CASAPGANYEQYF